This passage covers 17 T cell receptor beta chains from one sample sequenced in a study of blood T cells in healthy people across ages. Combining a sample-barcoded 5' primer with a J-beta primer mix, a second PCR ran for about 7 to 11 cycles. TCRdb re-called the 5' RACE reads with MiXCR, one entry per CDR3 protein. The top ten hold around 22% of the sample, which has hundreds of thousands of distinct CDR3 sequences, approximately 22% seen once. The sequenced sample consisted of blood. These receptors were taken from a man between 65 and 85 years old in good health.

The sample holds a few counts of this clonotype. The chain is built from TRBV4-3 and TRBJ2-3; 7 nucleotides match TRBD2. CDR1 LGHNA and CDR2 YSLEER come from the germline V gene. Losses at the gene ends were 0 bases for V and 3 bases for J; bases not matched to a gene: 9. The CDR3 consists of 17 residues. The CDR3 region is CASSQDAAGALTDTQYF. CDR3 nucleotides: TGCGCCAGCAGCCAAGATGCCGCGGGAGCGTTGACAGATACGCAGTATTTT.

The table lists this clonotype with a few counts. CDR3 sequence (DNA): TGTGCCAGCAGTTCAGCAGGGGCTTACGAGCAGTACTTC. It yields the protein CASSSAGAYEQYF. This chain links TRBV7-9 with TRBJ2-1; possibly TRBD1 for D (6 bases). The J call is in doubt because the DNA end fits TRBJ2-7 better. The CDR3 has 13 residues. Germline lookup yields CDR1 SEHNR and CDR2 FQNEAQ (reference sequence).

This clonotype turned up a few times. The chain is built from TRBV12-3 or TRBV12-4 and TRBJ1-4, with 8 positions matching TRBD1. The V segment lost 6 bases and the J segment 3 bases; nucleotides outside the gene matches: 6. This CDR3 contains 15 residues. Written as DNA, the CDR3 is TGTGCCAGCAGAACGGACAGGGCCCCTAATGAAAAACTGTTTTTT. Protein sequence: CASRTDRAPNEKLFF.

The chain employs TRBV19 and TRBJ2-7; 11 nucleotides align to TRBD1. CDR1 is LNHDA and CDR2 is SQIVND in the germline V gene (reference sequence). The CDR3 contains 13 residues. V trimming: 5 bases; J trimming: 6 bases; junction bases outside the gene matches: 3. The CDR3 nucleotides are TGTGCCAGTAGTTCTGGGACAGGGGGCGAGCAGTACGTC. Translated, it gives CASSSGTGGEQYV.

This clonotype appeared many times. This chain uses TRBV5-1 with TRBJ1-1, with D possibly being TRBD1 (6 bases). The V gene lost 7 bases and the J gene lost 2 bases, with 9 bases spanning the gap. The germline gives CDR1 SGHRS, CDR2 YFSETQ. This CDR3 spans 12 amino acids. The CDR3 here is CASRQVNTEAFF. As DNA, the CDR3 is TGCGCCAGCCGACAGGTCAACACTGAAGCTTTCTTT. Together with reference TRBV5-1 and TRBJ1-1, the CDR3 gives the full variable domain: KAGVTQTPRYLIKTRGQQVTLSCSPISGHRSVSWYQQTPGQGLQFLFEYFSETQRNKGNFPGRFSGRQFSNSRSEMNVSTLELGDSALYLCASRQVNTEAFFGQGTRLTVV.

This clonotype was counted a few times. This CDR3 reads CSVGSGRNIQYF. CDR3 nucleotides: TGCAGCGTGGGTTCTGGGAGAAACATTCAGTACTTC. The chain joins TRBV29-1 to TRBJ2-4, with a possible D match to TRBD2 (5 bases). Per the germline V gene, CDR1 is SQVTM and CDR2 is ANQGSEA. The CDR3 has 12 residues. V lost 6 bases and J lost 6, with 12 bases in between.

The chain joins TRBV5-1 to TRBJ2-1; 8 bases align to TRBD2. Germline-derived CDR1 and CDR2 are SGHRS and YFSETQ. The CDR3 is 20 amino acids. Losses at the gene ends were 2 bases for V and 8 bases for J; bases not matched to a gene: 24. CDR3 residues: CASSFPPHSTSGLQRYEQFF. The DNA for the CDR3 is TGCGCCAGCAGCTTTCCCCCACACTCAACTAGCGGCCTACAGAGATATGAGCAGTTCTTC. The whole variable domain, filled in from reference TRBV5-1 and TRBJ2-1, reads KAGVTQTPRYLIKTRGQQVTLSCSPISGHRSVSWYQQTPGQGLQFLFEYFSETQRNKGNFPGRFSGRQFSNSRSEMNVSTLELGDSALYLCASSFPPHSTSGLQRYEQFFGPGTRLTVL.

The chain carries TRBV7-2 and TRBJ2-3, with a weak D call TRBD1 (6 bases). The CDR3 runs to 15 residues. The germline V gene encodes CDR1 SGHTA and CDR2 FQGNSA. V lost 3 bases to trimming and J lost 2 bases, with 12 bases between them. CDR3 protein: CASSFPGVNTDTQYF. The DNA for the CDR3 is TGTGCCAGCAGCTTCCCAGGGGTGAACACAGATACGCAGTATTTT.

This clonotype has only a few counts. DNA of the CDR3: TGTGCCAGCAGTGACGTAGTGGGAGGTGCAGATACGCAGTATTTT. Protein product: CASSDVVGGADTQYF. The chain is built from TRBV6-4 and TRBJ2-3; TRBD2 might be the D (6 bases). The CDR3 is made up of 15 amino acids. The V end was cut by 2 bases, the J end by 4 bases, with 13 bases between. The germline V gene encodes CDR1 MRHNA and CDR2 SNTAGT.

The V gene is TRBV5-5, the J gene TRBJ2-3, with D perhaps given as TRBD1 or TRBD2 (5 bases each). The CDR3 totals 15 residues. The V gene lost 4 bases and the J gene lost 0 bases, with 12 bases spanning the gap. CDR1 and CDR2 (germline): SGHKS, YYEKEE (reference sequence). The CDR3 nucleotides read TGTGCCAGCAGCCGGGGCAGTCCTAGCACAGATACGCAGTATTTT. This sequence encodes CASSRGSPSTDTQYF. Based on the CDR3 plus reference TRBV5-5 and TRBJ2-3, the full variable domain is DAGVTQSPTHLIKTRGQQVTLRCSPISGHKSVSWYQQVLGQGPQFIFQYYEKEERGRGNFPDRFSARQFPNYSSELNVNALLLGDSALYLCASSRGSPSTDTQYFGPGTRLTVL.

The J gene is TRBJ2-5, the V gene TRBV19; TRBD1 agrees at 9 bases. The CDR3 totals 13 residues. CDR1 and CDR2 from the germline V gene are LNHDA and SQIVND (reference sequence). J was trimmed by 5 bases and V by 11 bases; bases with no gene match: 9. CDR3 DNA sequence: TGTGCCGCCAGGGACAGGGATCATGAGACCCAGTACTTC. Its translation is CAARDRDHETQYF.

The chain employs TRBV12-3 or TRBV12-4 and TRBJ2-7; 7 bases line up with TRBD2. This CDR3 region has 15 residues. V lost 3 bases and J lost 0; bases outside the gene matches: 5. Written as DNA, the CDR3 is TGTGCCAGCAGTTTGAGCGGGGCCAGCTCCTACGAGCAGTACTTC. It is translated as CASSLSGASSYEQYF.

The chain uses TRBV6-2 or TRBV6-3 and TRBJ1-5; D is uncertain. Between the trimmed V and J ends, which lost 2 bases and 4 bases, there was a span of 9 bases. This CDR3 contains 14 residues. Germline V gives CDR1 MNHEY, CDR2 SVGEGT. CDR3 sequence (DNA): TGTGCCAGCAGTTACATGCAGAAAAATCAGCCCCAGCATTTT. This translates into CASSYMQKNQPQHF.

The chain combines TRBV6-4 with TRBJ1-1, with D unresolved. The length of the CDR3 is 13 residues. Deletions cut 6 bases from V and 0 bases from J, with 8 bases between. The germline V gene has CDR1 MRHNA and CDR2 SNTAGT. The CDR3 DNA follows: TGTGCCAGCAGCAGAGAAATGAACACTGAAGCTTTCTTT. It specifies CASSREMNTEAFF.

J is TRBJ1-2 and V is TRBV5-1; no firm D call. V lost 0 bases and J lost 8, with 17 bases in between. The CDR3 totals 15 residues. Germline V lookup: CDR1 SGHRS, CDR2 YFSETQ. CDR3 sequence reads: CASSLALGFGDGYTF. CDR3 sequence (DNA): TGCGCCAGCAGCTTGGCCCTGGGTTTCGGTGACGGCTACACCTTC.

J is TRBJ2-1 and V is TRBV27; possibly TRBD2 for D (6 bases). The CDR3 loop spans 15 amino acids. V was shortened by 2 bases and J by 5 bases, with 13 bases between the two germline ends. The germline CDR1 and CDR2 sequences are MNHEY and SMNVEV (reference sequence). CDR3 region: CASSLIGLKDNEQFF. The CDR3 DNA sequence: TGTGCCAGCAGTTTAATCGGACTAAAAGACAATGAGCAGTTCTTC.

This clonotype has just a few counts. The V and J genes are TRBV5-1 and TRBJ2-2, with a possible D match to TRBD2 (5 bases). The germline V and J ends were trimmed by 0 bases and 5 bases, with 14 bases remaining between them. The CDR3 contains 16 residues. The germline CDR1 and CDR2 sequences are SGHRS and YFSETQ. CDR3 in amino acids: CASSLAASSGTGELFF. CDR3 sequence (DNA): TGCGCCAGCAGCTTGGCAGCTAGCTCGGGAACCGGGGAGCTGTTTTTT.